The 27 T cell receptor beta chains below come from one sample, sequenced in a study of Graves' ophthalmopathy and Graves' hyperthyroidism. RNA transcripts yielded amplified TCR beta CDR3 regions. An opening RT-PCR round employed HTBI primers and preceded a second-round multiplex PCR. Each CDR3 protein is one row after TCRdb ran MiXCR on the multiplex PCR reads. The table has a few hundred thousand distinct CDR3 sequences, approximately 37% seen once. Sequenced: peripheral blood or thyroid tissue (not recorded which). These receptor sequences come from an adult man with Graves' hyperthyroidism.

The V call is TRBV10-3, the J call TRBJ2-2, with TRBD2 as a possible D gene (5 bases). Germline V gene sequence: CDR1 ENHRY, CDR2 SYGVKD. V was clipped by 0 bases and J by 1 base, with 12 bases between them. This CDR3 is 17 amino acids long. In DNA form, the CDR3 reads TGTGCCATCAGTGAGTCAGCCGCAGGAGGGAACACCGGGGAGCTGTTTTTT. It translates to CAISESAAGGNTGELFF.

To note about this clonotype: A much larger clonotype is one base distant, so this may be a read error. The V call is TRBV20-1, the J call TRBJ1-4; 10 bases are shared with TRBD1. The J segment lost 5 bases and the V segment lost 2 bases, leaving 2 bases of the junction unmatched. There are 14 residues in the CDR3. Germline assignment: CDR1 DFQATT and CDR2 SNEGSKA (reference sequence). The CDR3 DNA reads TGCAGTGCTAGACCGGGACAGGGGAATGAAAAACTGTTTTTT. Protein product: CSARPGQGNEKLFF.

There are many counts of this clonotype. The J gene is TRBJ2-5, the V gene TRBV27; 8 bases fit TRBD1. The J segment lost 5 bases and the V segment lost 5 bases, leaving 7 bases of the junction unmatched. The CDR3 covers 14 residues. Per the germline V gene, CDR1 is MNHEY and CDR2 is SMNVEV (reference sequence). CDR3 protein: CASSLRTGLETQYF. In nucleotides, the CDR3 is TGTGCCAGCAGTCTGAGGACAGGGCTGGAGACCCAGTACTTC.

The chain employs TRBV20-1 and TRBJ2-7; D call uncertain. This CDR3 comprises 12 residues. CDR1 DFQATT and CDR2 SNEGSKA come from the germline V gene (reference sequence). Trimming removed 3 bases from V and 4 bases from J, with 10 bases in between. The CDR3 nucleotides are TGCAGTGCTAGTATCGGATCTTACGAGCAGTACTTC. Translating gives CSASIGSYEQYF.

This clonotype has just a few counts. The V call is TRBV25-1, the J call TRBJ2-1, with 7 bases matching TRBD2. Looked up from germline, CDR1 is MGHDK and CDR2 is SYGVNS. There are 15 residues in the CDR3. V was pared by 3 bases and J by 7 bases, with 9 bases of the junction left unmatched. The CDR3 nucleotides read TGTGCCAGCAGTGATTTGACCTGGGGGGGGAATGAGCAGTTCTTC. Protein: CASSDLTWGGNEQFF.

This clonotype was seen at least ten times. The chain joins TRBV2 to TRBJ2-2; TRBD1 aligns across 7 bases. The CDR3 is 14 amino acids. The germline CDR1 and CDR2 sequences are SNHLY and FYNNEI. The trim removed 5 bases at V and 3 bases at J, leaving 3 bases unmatched. The DNA for the CDR3 is TGTGCCAGCAGTAAGACAGGGTACACCGGGGAGCTGTTTTTT. This encodes CASSKTGYTGELFF.

Comments on this clonotype: One end of the junction fails to match germline, which may point to a read error. The V call is TRBV7-3, the J call TRBJ2-2; 8 bases align to TRBD2. The CDR3 is 21 amino acids. Germline V gene data show CDR1 as SGHTA and CDR2 as FQGTGA. As DNA, the CDR3 is TGCGCCAGCAGCCAAGTGAAGGCAGGGGTTACACTAGCGGCCGGGGCTGGGGAGCTGTTTTTT. As protein: CASSQVKAGVTLAAGAGELFF.

This clonotype appeared many times. The chain uses TRBV20-1 and TRBJ2-7, with 8 nucleotides matching TRBD1. The CDR3 sequence is 14 residues long. Looked up from germline, CDR1 is DFQATT and CDR2 is SNEGSKA (reference sequence). V trimming: 3 bases; J trimming: 0 bases; junction bases outside the gene matches: 4. CDR3 nucleotides: TGCAGTGCTAGCCCGGACAGGGCCTCCTACGAGCAGTACTTC. The encoded protein is CSASPDRASYEQYF.

The sample holds many counts of this clonotype. J is TRBJ1-4 and V is TRBV5-8; unclear D gene. Germline V gives CDR1 SGHTS, CDR2 YDEGEE. This CDR3 has 15 residues. V was shortened by 0 bases and J by 7 bases, with 13 bases between the two germline ends. In nucleotides, the CDR3 is TGTGCCAGCAGCTTGGAGGGAGGGAGAGGTGAAAAACTGTTTTTT. Translation: CASSLEGGRGEKLFF. Using reference TRBV5-8 and TRBJ1-4 for the parts outside the CDR3, the full variable domain is EAGVTQSPTHLIKTRGQQATLRCSPISGHTSVYWYQQALGLGLQFLLWYDEGEERNRGNFPPRFSGRQFPNYSSELNVNALELEDSALYLCASSLEGGRGEKLFFGSGTQLSVL.

This clonotype was counted only a few times. The rearrangement joins TRBV6-6 to TRBJ1-2, with D possibly TRBD1 on 6 matching bases. Germline loops: CDR1 MNHNY, CDR2 SVGAGI (reference sequence). The CDR3 is 14 amino acids. The V end lost 7 bases, the J end lost 3 bases, and 15 bases lay between the germline ends. The CDR3: CASNFAGGDYGYTF. CDR3 DNA sequence: TGTGCCAGCAATTTCGCCGGGGGCGACTATGGCTACACCTTC.

The sample holds many counts of this clonotype. V is TRBV20-1 and J is TRBJ1-1; D gene uncertain. The CDR3 consists of 15 residues. Looked up from germline, CDR1 is DFQATT and CDR2 is SNEGSKA (reference sequence). Trimming removed 3 bases from V and 0 bases from J, with 14 bases in between. Here the CDR3 DNA reads TGCAGTGCTAGTGGGAGTCCGTGGTTGAACACTGAAGCTTTCTTT. It specifies CSASGSPWLNTEAFF.

A remark on this clonotype: Since no conserved phenylalanine or tryptophan closes the CDR3, a read error is the likely cause. It is unclear where the CDR3 begins or ends on the DNA, so no DNA is shown, and the CDR3 is as TCRdb lists it. The CDR3 spells CSALAPLAS. V usage is TRBV20-1 and J usage is TRBJ2-6; TRBD1 reflects the table's D call only, with no check against the DNA. The CDR3 adds up to 9 amino acids, both ends counted. Germline CDR1 and CDR2: DFQATT and SNEGSKA (reference sequence).

This clonotype was counted ten times or more. The chain links TRBV29-1 to TRBJ2-7; D possibly corresponds to TRBD1 (5 bases). Germline-derived CDR1 and CDR2 are SQVTM and ANQGSEA. The CDR3 runs 14 residues. Trimming cost V 6 bases and J 1 base, with 16 bases left between them. The CDR3 reads CSVNPQGASYEQYF. In DNA form, the CDR3 reads TGCAGCGTCAATCCCCAAGGGGCGTCCTACGAGCAGTACTTC.

The chain couples TRBV20-1 to TRBJ1-2; 7 bases fit TRBD1. This CDR3 region has 12 residues. Germline lookup yields CDR1 DFQATT and CDR2 SNEGSKA (reference sequence). DNA for the CDR3: TGCAGGACCGGGACAGCTAACTATGGCTACACCTTC. Encoded protein: CRTGTANYGYTF.

The genes are TRBV27 and TRBJ1-5; 7 bases are shared with TRBD1. V shed 4 bases, J shed 3 bases, and the junction held 3 bases outside the gene matches. The CDR3 totals 14 residues. The germline gives CDR1 MNHEY, CDR2 SMNVEV (reference sequence). The CDR3 DNA sequence: TGTGCCAGCAGTTACGACAGGGCCAATCAGCCCCAGCATTTT. This translates into CASSYDRANQPQHF.

This clonotype occurred many times. This chain connects TRBV2 to TRBJ1-2; D gene unclear. V lost 2 bases and J lost 8, with 9 bases in between. The CDR3 spans 12 residues. The germline CDR1 and CDR2 sequences are SNHLY and FYNNEI. The CDR3, as DNA: TGTGCCAGCAGTGAATCGGCAGGCGGCTACACCTTC. Residues: CASSESAGGYTF.

This clonotype turned up a few times. The rearrangement uses TRBV24-1 and TRBJ2-3; D could derive from TRBD1 or TRBD2 (6 bases each). The CDR3 is 15 residues long. With 4 bases removed from V and 4 bases from J, the gap between germline ends came to 14 bases. Germline V gene data show CDR1 as KGHDR and CDR2 as SFDVKD. The DNA for the CDR3 is TGTGCCACCAGTGAGGCCAGGGGACTTGCAGATACGCAGTATTTT. Translated, it gives CATSEARGLADTQYF.

There are many counts of this clonotype. The CDR3 is CASSGQEVNEAFF. The DNA for the CDR3 is TGTGCCAGCAGCGGACAGGAGGTTAATGAAGCTTTCTTT. This chain links TRBV6-1 with TRBJ1-1; 7 positions agree with TRBD1. Germline trimming cut 6 bases from V and 7 bases from J; bases unmatched to any gene: 8. In germline, CDR1 is MNHNS, CDR2 SASEGT. This CDR3 has 13 amino acids.

This clonotype was recorded at least ten times. The chain combines TRBV7-8 with TRBJ2-5, with D uncertain. The CDR3 covers 11 residues. The germline CDR1 and CDR2 sequences are SGHVS and FQNEAQ. V shed 1 base and J shed 5 bases, with 2 bases lying between them. The CDR3 loop is CASSLDETQYF. The CDR3 DNA reads TGTGCCAGCAGCTTAGATGAGACCCAGTACTTC.

The rearrangement joins TRBV5-1 to TRBJ1-3; TRBD1 aligns across 7 bases. V was clipped by 0 bases and J by 0 bases; unmatched bases: 6. The germline gives CDR1 SGHRS, CDR2 YFSETQ. CDR3 length: 17 residues. CDR3 bases: TGCGCCAGCAGCTTGGAAGGGGGCTGGCTCTCTGGAAACACCATATATTTT. It specifies CASSLEGGWLSGNTIYF. The full variable domain, in which reference TRBV5-1 and TRBJ1-3 provide the parts outside the CDR3, is KAGVTQTPRYLIKTRGQQVTLSCSPISGHRSVSWYQQTPGQGLQFLFEYFSETQRNKGNFPGRFSGRQFSNSRSEMNVSTLELGDSALYLCASSLEGGWLSGNTIYFGEGSWLTVV.

In its sample, this clonotype was seen a few times. The chain carries TRBV6-5 and TRBJ2-7; 9 nucleotides match TRBD1. The CDR3 length is 16 residues. With 2 bases clipped from V and 4 bases from J, the junction kept 9 bases outside the gene matches. From germline, CDR1 is MNHEY and CDR2 SVGAGI. In nucleotides, the CDR3 is TGTGCCAGCAGTTACAAGGCCGGACAGGGGCCTTACGAGCAGTACTTC. Protein product: CASSYKAGQGPYEQYF.

This clonotype was found once. The chain employs TRBV10-3 and TRBJ2-7, with TRBD1 as a possible D gene (6 bases). V lost 8 bases and J 5 bases, leaving 13 bases between the germline ends. This CDR3 spans 12 amino acids. Germline CDR1 is ENHRY and CDR2 is SYGVKD. CDR3 nucleotide sequence: TGTGCCATCGGGGACACCGCGAACGAGCAGTACTTC. Translating gives CAIGDTANEQYF.

As concerns this clonotype: An end of the junction does not agree with germline; a read error may underlie this. CDR3 DNA sequence: TGTGCCGGCAGCCCCGACAGGGTTACGAACTTC. Protein: CAGSPDRVTNF. The chain joins TRBV7-9 to TRBJ2-7, with 7 bases that match TRBD1. Germline assignment: CDR1 SEHNR and CDR2 FQNEAQ (reference sequence). This CDR3 is 11 amino acids long.

Ten or more counts support this clonotype. The chain joins TRBV6-5 to TRBJ2-7; tentatively, D is TRBD1 or TRBD2 (5 bases each). Between the trimmed V and J ends, which lost 5 bases and 3 bases, there was a span of 17 bases. The CDR3 has 15 residues. Germline V gene sequence: CDR1 MNHEY, CDR2 SVGAGI. As DNA, the CDR3 is TGTGCCAGCAGTACCCACCGGGACGCAGGCTACGAGCAGTACTTC. Translation gives CASSTHRDAGYEQYF.

DNA for the CDR3: TGTGCCAGCAGCTTATGGACAGACCCCACAGATACGCAGTATTTT. It specifies CASSLWTDPTDTQYF. The genes are TRBV7-6 and TRBJ2-3, with D possibly matching TRBD1 (6 bases). The ends were cut back, 2 bases at V and 2 bases at J, with 11 bases in the middle. There are 15 residues in the CDR3. The germline V gene encodes CDR1 SGHVS and CDR2 FNYEAQ. Using reference TRBV7-6 and TRBJ2-3 for the parts outside the CDR3, the full variable domain is GAGVSQSPRYKVTKRGQDVALRCDPISGHVSLYWYRQALGQGPEFLTYFNYEAQQDKSGLPNDRFSAERPEGSISTLTIQRTEQRDSAMYRCASSLWTDPTDTQYFGPGTRLTVL.

The chain uses TRBV7-6 and TRBJ1-1, with D hard to call. CDR1 and CDR2 (germline): SGHVS, FNYEAQ. The CDR3 consists of 12 residues. V was pared by 5 bases and J by 7 bases, with 11 bases between. CDR3 residues: CASSKGRNEAFF. The DNA of the CDR3 is TGTGCCAGCAGCAAAGGACGGAATGAAGCTTTCTTT.

This clonotype was counted only a few times. V gene TRBV12-3 or TRBV12-4 combines with J gene TRBJ2-2; 9 bases are a match to TRBD2. The CDR3 is 16 amino acids. Unmatched junction bases numbered 10, after V lost 3 bases and J lost 8 bases. This CDR3 is CASSFGLAGPGGELFF. The CDR3 nucleotides read TGTGCCAGCAGTTTCGGGCTAGCGGGACCCGGGGGGGAGCTGTTTTTT.